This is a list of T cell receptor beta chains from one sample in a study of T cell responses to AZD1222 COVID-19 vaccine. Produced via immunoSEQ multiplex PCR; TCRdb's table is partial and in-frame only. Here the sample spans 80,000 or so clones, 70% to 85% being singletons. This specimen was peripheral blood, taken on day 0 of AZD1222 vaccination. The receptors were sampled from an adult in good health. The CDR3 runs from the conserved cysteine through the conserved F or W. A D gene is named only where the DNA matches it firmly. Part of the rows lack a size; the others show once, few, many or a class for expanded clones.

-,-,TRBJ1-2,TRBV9,CASSAEAGPNYGYTF,TGTGCCAGCAGCGCCGAGGCAGGGCCTAACTATGGCTACACCTTC
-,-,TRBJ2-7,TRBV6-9,CASRIQAAEQYF,TGTGCCAGCAGGATACAGGCTGCCGAGCAGTACTTC
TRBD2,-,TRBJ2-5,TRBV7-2,CASSPTSGRAGETQYF,TGTGCCAGCAGCCCGACTAGCGGGAGGGCCGGAGAGACCCAGTACTTC
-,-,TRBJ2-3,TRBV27,CASRLWGSVTDTQYF,TGTGCCAGCAGGTTGTGGGGGAGTGTGACAGATACGCAGTATTTT
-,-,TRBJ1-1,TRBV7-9,CASSQGGTNTEAFF,TGTGCCAGCAGCCAAGGGGGGACGAACACTGAAGCTTTCTTT
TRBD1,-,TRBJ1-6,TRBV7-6,CASSQTGQGYNSPLHF,TGTGCCAGCAGCCAAACCGGACAGGGCTATAATTCACCCCTCCACTTT
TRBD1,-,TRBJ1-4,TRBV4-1,CASSATTGTGDEKLFF,TGCGCCAGCAGCGCAACTACCGGGACAGGGGACGAAAAACTGTTTTTT
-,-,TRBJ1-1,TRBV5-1,CASSTDGSRFTEAFF,TGCGCCAGCAGCACGGACGGCAGTAGGTTCACTGAAGCTTTCTTT
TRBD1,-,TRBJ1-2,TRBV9,CASSVSGGPYGYTF,TGTGCCAGCAGCGTTTCAGGGGGGCCCTATGGCTACACCTTC
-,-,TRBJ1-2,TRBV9,CASSDVGKGGYTF,TGTGCCAGCAGCGATGTAGGGAAGGGTGGCTACACCTTC
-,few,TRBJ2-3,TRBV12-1,CASSFPGGDRQGDTQYF,TGTGCCAGCAGTTTCCCAGGTGGGGACAGGCAAGGAGATACGCAGTATTTT
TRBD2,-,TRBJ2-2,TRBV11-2,CASSSSGRYGELFF,TGTGCCAGCAGCTCTAGCGGGAGGTACGGGGAGCTGTTTTTT
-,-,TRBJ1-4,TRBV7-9,CASSLVENANEKLFF,TGTGCCAGCAGCTTAGTAGAGAATGCTAATGAAAAACTGTTTTTT
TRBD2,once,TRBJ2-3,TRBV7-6,CASSRTSGRRSTDTQYF,TGTGCCAGCAGCCGGACTAGCGGGAGGCGTAGCACAGATACGCAGTATTTT
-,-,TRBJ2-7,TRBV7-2,CASSGSTYEQYF,TGTGCCAGCAGTGGCTCAACCTACGAGCAGTACTTC
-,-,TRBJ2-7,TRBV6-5,CASSYTRTTSYEQYF,TGTGCCAGCAGTTACACTCGAACGACCTCCTACGAGCAGTACTTC
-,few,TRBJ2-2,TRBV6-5,CASSYRGDTGELFF,TGTGCCAGCAGTTACAGGGGAGACACCGGGGAGCTGTTTTTT
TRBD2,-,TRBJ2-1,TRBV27,CASISGRISYNEQFF,TGTGCCAGCATTAGCGGGAGAATCTCCTACAATGAGCAGTTCTTC
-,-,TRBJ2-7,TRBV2,CASSIHQGYEQYF,TGTGCCAGCAGCATACATCAGGGATACGAGCAGTACTTC
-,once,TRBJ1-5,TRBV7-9,CASSLVGRDQHF,TGTGCCAGCAGCTTAGTCGGGCGGGACCAGCATTTT
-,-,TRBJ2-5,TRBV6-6,CASSYGGGVGTQYF,TGTGCCAGCAGTTACGGGGGCGGGGTCGGGACCCAGTACTTC
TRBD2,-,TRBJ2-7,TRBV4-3,CASSLRGGGSDYEQYF,TGCGCCAGCAGCCTGCGGGGCGGGGGTTCCGACTACGAGCAGTACTTC
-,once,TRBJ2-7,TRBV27,CASSLGQGFYEQYF,TGTGCCAGCAGTTTGGGCCAGGGGTTCTACGAGCAGTACTTC
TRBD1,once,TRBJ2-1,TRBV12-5,CASGLGQGVYNEQFF,TGTGCTAGTGGTTTGGGGCAGGGGGTCTACAATGAGCAGTTCTTC
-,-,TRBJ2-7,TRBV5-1,CASSLEGAGVANEQYF,TGCGCCAGCAGCTTGGAAGGTGCAGGGGTCGCAAACGAGCAGTACTTC
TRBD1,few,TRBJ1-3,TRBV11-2,CASSLGQGFFNTIYF,TGTGCCAGCAGCTTAGGACAGGGGTTCTTCAACACCATATATTTT
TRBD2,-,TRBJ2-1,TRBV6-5,CASGGDYNRQFF,TGTGCCAGCGGAGGGGACTACAATCGGCAGTTCTTC
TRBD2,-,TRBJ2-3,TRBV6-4,CASSGLAGGTDTQYF,TGTGCCAGCAGTGGGCTAGCGGGAGGCACAGATACGCAGTATTTT
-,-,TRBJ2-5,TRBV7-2,CASSLAGGLAAGTQYF,TGTGCCAGCAGCTTAGCGGGGGGACTGGCCGCCGGGACCCAGTACTTC
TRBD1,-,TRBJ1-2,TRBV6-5,CASSFLGTGTYGYTF,TGTGCCAGCAGTTTCCTGGGGACAGGGACCTATGGCTACACCTTC
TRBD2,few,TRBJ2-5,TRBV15,CATSRSGLALTQETQYF,TGTGCCACCAGCAGAAGTGGACTAGCGCTAACCCAAGAGACCCAGTACTTC
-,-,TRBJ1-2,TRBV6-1,CASSPPAAYGYTF,TGTGCCAGCAGCCCTCCAGCTGCCTATGGCTACACCTTC
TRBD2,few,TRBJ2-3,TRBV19,CASSGRETDTQYF,TGTGCCAGTAGCGGGAGGGAAACAGATACGCAGTATTTT
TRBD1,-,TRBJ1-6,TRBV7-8,CASSPIGQVNSPLHF,TGTGCCAGCAGCCCAATTGGACAGGTGAATTCACCCCTCCACTTT
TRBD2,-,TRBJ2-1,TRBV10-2,CASREGLAGGPNNEQFF,TGCGCCAGCAGGGAGGGGCTAGCGGGAGGGCCAAACAATGAGCAGTTCTTC
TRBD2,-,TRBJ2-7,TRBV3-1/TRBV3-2,CASSQRAGLAGAVQYF,TGTGCCAGCAGCCAACGGGCCGGACTAGCGGGAGCCGTGCAGTACTTC
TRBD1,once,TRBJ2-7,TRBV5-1,CASRRSEGAHFTYEQYF,TGCGCCAGCAGACGTTCCGAGGGGGCGCATTTCACCTACGAGCAGTACTTC
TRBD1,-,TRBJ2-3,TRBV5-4,CASSTQGVADTQYF,TGTGCCAGCAGCACCCAGGGGGTGGCAGATACGCAGTATTTT
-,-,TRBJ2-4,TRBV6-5,CASVPAGLAKNIQYF,TGTGCCAGCGTCCCCGCCGGGTTAGCCAAAAACATTCAGTACTTC